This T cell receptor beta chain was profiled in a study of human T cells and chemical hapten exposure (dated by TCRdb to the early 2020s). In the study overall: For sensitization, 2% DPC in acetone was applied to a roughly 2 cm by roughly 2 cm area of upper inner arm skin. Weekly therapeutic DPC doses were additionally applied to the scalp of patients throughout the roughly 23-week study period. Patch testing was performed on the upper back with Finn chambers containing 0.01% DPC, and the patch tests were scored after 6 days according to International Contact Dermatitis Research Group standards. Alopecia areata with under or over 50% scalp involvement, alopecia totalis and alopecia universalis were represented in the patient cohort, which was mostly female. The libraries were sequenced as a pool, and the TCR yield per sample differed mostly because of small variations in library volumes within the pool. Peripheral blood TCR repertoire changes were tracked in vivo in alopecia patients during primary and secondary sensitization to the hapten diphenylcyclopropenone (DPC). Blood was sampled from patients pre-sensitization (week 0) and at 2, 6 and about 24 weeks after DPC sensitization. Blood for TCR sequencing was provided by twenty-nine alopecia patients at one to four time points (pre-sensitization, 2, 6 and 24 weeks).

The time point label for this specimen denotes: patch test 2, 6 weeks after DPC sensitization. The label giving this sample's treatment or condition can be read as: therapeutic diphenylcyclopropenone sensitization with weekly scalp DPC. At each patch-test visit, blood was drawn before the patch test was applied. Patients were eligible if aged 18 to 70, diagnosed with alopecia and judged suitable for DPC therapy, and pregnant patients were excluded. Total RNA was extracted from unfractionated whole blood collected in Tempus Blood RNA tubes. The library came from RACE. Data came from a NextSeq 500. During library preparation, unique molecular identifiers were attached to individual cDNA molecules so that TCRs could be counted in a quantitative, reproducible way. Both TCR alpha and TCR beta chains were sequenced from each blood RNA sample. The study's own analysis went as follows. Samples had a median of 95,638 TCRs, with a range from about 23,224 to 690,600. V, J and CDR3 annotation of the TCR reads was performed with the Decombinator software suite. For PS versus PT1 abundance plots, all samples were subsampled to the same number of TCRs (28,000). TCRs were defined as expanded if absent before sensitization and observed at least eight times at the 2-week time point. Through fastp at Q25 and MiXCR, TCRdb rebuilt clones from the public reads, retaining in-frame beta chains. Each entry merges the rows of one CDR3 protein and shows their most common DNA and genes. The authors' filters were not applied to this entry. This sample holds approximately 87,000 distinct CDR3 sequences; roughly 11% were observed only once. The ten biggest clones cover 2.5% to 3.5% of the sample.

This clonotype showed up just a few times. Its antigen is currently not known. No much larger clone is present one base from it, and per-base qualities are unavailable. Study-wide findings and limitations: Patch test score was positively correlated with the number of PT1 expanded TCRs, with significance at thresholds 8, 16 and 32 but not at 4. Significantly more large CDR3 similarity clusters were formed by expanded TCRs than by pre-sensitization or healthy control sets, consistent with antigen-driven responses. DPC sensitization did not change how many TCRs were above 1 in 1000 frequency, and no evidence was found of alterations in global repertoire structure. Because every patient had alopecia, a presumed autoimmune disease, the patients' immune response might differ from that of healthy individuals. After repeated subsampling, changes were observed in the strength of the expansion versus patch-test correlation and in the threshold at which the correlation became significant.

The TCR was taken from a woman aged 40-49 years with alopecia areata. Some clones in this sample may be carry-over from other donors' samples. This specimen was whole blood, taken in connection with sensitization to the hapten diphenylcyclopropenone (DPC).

The DNA sequence is TGCAGCGTTGAACCGGGAGTTAATGGCTACACCTTC. It encodes CSVEPGVNGYTF. The chain is encoded by TRBV29-1 joined to TRBJ1-2, with no confidently assigned D gene. Between the V and J ends, shortened by 2 bases and 6 bases respectively, the junction contains 10 bases. CDR1 and CDR2, looked up from the germline V gene, are SQVTM and ANQGSEA. Including the terminal cysteine and phenylalanine, the CDR3 comprises 12 residues. The retained sequence is limited to the CDR3, 36 bases, with the frame set at the first base.